The 21 T cell receptor beta chains below all came from one sample that was sequenced in a study of cytomegalovirus exposure and HLA in healthy donors. PCR employed 60 Vbeta and 13 Jbeta primers. The method was immunoSEQ multiplex PCR; TCRdb's version includes in-frame clones alone and lacks a portion of them. Of about 170,000 clones listed, roughly 80% are singletons. Source material: PBMCs. These TCRs come from a male donor in good health and CMV-seronegative.

The V call is TRBV28, the J call TRBJ1-5, with a weak D call TRBD1 (6 bases). From germline, CDR1 is MDHEN and CDR2 SYDVKM. V was trimmed by 6 bases and J by 6 bases, leaving 12 bases between them. The CDR3 contains 13 residues. CDR3 nucleotide sequence: TGTGCCAGCAGGGGGGGGGCAGGTCAGCCCCAGCATTTT. It is translated as CASRGGAGQPQHF.

The V call is TRBV18, the J call TRBJ1-6, with TRBD1 as a possible D gene (6 bases). Between the trimmed V and J ends, which lost 2 bases and 9 bases, there was a span of 20 bases. The CDR3 has 17 amino acids. CDR1 KGHSH and CDR2 LQKENI come from the germline V gene. DNA of the CDR3: TGTGCCAGCTCACCAAGTTCCCGACAGGTCGACCGTTCACCCCTCCACTTT. Its translation: CASSPSSRQVDRSPLHF.

This chain joins TRBV5-1 and TRBJ2-7; TRBD1 is a possible D gene (6 bases). V was pared by 3 bases and J by 1 base, with 11 bases between. This CDR3 has 14 amino acids. Germline CDR1 SGHRS, CDR2 YFSETQ. The CDR3 loop is CASSSGDGSYEQYF. The DNA of the CDR3 is TGCGCCAGCAGCTCAGGGGACGGATCCTACGAGCAGTACTTC.

The rearrangement joins TRBV7-6 to TRBJ2-1; a weak D match, TRBD1 (6 bases). This CDR3 spans 14 amino acids. Trimming took off 5 bases at V and 7 bases at J, with 15 bases between the two ends. In germline, CDR1 is SGHVS, CDR2 FNYEAQ. CDR3 loop: CASSRTELGNEQFF. The CDR3 coding sequence is TGTGCCAGCAGCCGGACAGAGTTGGGGAATGAGCAGTTCTTC.

The chain links TRBV5-1 to TRBJ1-2, with a tentative D call TRBD1 (6 bases). This CDR3 spans 15 amino acids. Looked up from germline, CDR1 is SGHRS and CDR2 is YFSETQ. Deletions cut 4 bases from V and 0 bases from J, with 13 bases between. In DNA form, the CDR3 reads TGCGCCAGCAGCACCGGGACAATAGCTAACTATGGCTACACCTTC. Translating it yields CASSTGTIANYGYTF.

This sequence joins TRBV27 and TRBJ2-5, with 14 nucleotides matching TRBD2. The V segment lost 5 bases and the J segment 5 bases; nucleotides outside the gene matches: 7. Germline-derived CDR1 and CDR2 are MNHEY and SMNVEV (reference sequence). The CDR3 spans 16 residues. CDR3 sequence: CASSNRLAGGRETQYF. The DNA of the CDR3 is TGTGCCAGCAGTAATAGACTAGCGGGGGGGAGGGAGACCCAGTACTTC.

The CDR3, as DNA: TGTGCCAGCAGCCTGTCCGGGACTAGCGGCACCGGGGAGCTGTTTTTT. Residues: CASSLSGTSGTGELFF. The chain joins TRBV4-2 to TRBJ2-2; 11 bases align to TRBD2. This CDR3 region has 16 residues. V lost 4 bases to trimming and J lost 4 bases; unmatched junction nucleotides: 5. The germline gives CDR1 LGHNA, CDR2 YNFKEQ.

The chain carries TRBV6-1 and TRBJ1-1; the D gene is possibly TRBD1 (6 bases). The germline V gene encodes CDR1 MNHNS and CDR2 SASEGT. Trimming took 6 bases from V and 4 from J, leaving 15 bases between them. This CDR3 spans 14 amino acids. The CDR3 nucleotides read TGTGCCAGCAGATACACAGGGAGGGGCACTGAAGCTTTCTTT. Amino acid sequence: CASRYTGRGTEAFF.

The chain combines TRBV11-2 with TRBJ1-2; the match to TRBD1 covers 7 bases. The CDR3 length is 14 residues. Germline-derived CDR1 and CDR2 are SGHAT and FQNNGV. V lost 6 bases and J lost 5; bases outside the gene matches: 9. In nucleotides, the CDR3 is TGTGCCAGCAGACCACAGACAGGGTATTATGGCTACACCTTC. Translating it yields CASRPQTGYYGYTF.

This chain uses TRBV5-1 with TRBJ1-4; 9 nucleotides agree with TRBD1. The V segment lost 3 bases and the J segment 8 bases; nucleotides outside the gene matches: 5. CDR3 length equals 14 residues. Germline CDR1 and CDR2: SGHRS and YFSETQ. This chain's CDR3 is CASSWTGEGEKLFF. The CDR3 DNA sequence: TGCGCCAGCAGCTGGACAGGGGAGGGGGAAAAACTGTTTTTT.

Notes on this clone: One junction end does not reproduce the germline sequence, and a read error may be involved. The DNA for the CDR3 is TGTGCTAGCAGCTTCTCGGGGATAACAGATACGCAGTATTTT. Amino acid sequence: CASSFSGITDTQYF. The chain employs TRBV7-7 and TRBJ2-3; D might be TRBD2 (5 bases). The CDR3 is 14 amino acids. Germline CDR1 SSHAT, CDR2 FNYEAQ (reference sequence).

This sequence joins TRBV9 and TRBJ1-6, with a weak D call TRBD1 (5 bases). Trimming took off 3 bases at V and 10 bases at J, with 17 bases between the two ends. This CDR3 is built from 15 residues. Germline CDR1 is SGDLS and CDR2 is YYNGEE. The CDR3 reads CASSARGGLGSPLHF. The CDR3 nucleotides are TGTGCCAGCAGCGCTCGGGGGGGTTTAGGGTCACCCCTCCACTTT.

The rearrangement uses TRBV4-3 and TRBJ2-7; the D is unclear. With 0 bases removed from V and 6 bases from J, the gap between germline ends came to 12 bases. The germline gives CDR1 LGHNA, CDR2 YSLEER. The length of the CDR3 is 14 residues. The CDR3 here is CASSQDLLAIEQYF. Written as DNA, the CDR3 is TGCGCCAGCAGCCAAGATCTTTTAGCTATCGAGCAGTACTTC.

The chain links TRBV2 to TRBJ2-7; TRBD1 is a possible D gene (6 bases). V lost 5 bases to trimming and J lost 5 bases, with 13 bases between them. Germline CDR1 reads SNHLY; CDR2 reads FYNNEI. The CDR3 length is 13 residues. The CDR3: CASSPQGYHEQYF. As DNA, the CDR3 is TGTGCCAGCAGTCCGCAGGGGTACCACGAGCAGTACTTC.

The CDR3 protein is CASITVEGGYTF. The CDR3 DNA reads as TGCGCCAGCATCACAGTCGAAGGTGGCTACACCTTC. The chain employs TRBV10-1 and TRBJ1-2; D remains ambiguous. V lost 7 bases and J lost 7, with 13 bases in between. This CDR3 comprises 12 residues. Per the germline V gene, CDR1 is WNHNN and CDR2 is SYGVQD (reference sequence).

J is TRBJ1-1 and V is TRBV28; TRBD1 agrees at 7 bases. The V gene's germline CDR1 is MDHEN and CDR2 SYDVKM. Losses at the gene ends were 6 bases for V and 2 bases for J; bases not matched to a gene: 9. The CDR3 has 15 residues. The CDR3 coding sequence is TGTGCCAGCAGCCCACAGACAGGGACTAACACTGAAGCTTTCTTT. This gives the protein CASSPQTGTNTEAFF.

The CDR3 reads CASSTGGTYNSPLHF. CDR3 nucleotide sequence: TGTGCCAGCTCAACAGGGGGAACATATAATTCACCCCTCCACTTT. V usage is TRBV18 and J usage is TRBJ1-6, with 8 nucleotides matching TRBD1. The germline CDR1 and CDR2 sequences are KGHSH and LQKENI. V trimming: 5 bases; J trimming: 4 bases; junction bases outside the gene matches: 4. The CDR3 length is 15 residues.

The J gene is TRBJ2-6, the V gene TRBV2, with D possibly TRBD2 on 5 matching bases. Trimming left V 8 bases short and J 0 bases short, with 11 bases between. Per the germline V gene, CDR1 is SNHLY and CDR2 is FYNNEI. The CDR3 totals 15 residues. CDR3 in DNA: TGTGCCAGCTGGGTGGGGAGCTCTGGGGCCAACGTCCTGACTTTC. This encodes CASWVGSSGANVLTF.

Note on this clone: Its ends do not fully match the called genes, so a read error is possible. The chain is built from TRBV7-7 and TRBJ2-3; possible D gene TRBD2, 7 bases. Germline lookup yields CDR1 SSHAT and CDR2 FNYEAQ (reference sequence). The CDR3 runs to 15 residues. DNA for the CDR3: TGTGCTAGCAGCCCTACGGGGGGCGGTGGAGATACGCAGTATTTT. This gives the protein CASSPTGGGGDTQYF. Looking up the rest from reference TRBV7-7 and TRBJ2-3 gives the full variable domain: GAGVSQSPRYKVTKRGQDVTLRCDPISSHATLYWYQQALGQGPEFLTYFNYEAQPDKSGLPSDRFSAERPEGSISTLTIQRTEQRDSAMYRCASSPTGGGGDTQYFGPGTRLTVL.

The J gene is TRBJ1-2, the V gene TRBV30, with TRBD1 matching over 7 bases. V gave up 0 bases and J gave up 6 bases; unmatched junction bases: 10. The CDR3 totals 15 residues. Germline CDR1 and CDR2: GTSNPN and SVGIG (reference sequence). CDR3 coding DNA: TGTGCCTGGAGTGTCCCGTACCAGGGGGAGAATGGCTACACCTTC. Its protein is CAWSVPYQGENGYTF. The variable domain in full, with the rest retrieved from reference TRBV30 and TRBJ1-2, is SQTIHQWPATLVQPVGSPLSLECTVEGTSNPNLYWYRQAAGRGLQLLFYSVGIGQISSEVPQNLSASRPQDRQFILSSKKLLLSDSGFYLCAWSVPYQGENGYTFGSGTRLTVV.

J is TRBJ2-7 and V is TRBV7-8; maybe TRBD2 (5 bases). The CDR3 consists of 13 residues. Germline-derived CDR1 and CDR2 are SGHVS and FQNEAQ. Trimming took off 0 bases at V and 3 bases at J, with 6 bases between the two ends. CDR3 protein: CASSLARDYEQYF. CDR3 in DNA: TGTGCCAGCAGCTTAGCCCGGGACTACGAGCAGTACTTC.